One and the same sample provided the 19 T cell receptor beta chains below, sequenced in a study of Graves' ophthalmopathy and Graves' hyperthyroidism. Amplification from RNA transcripts yielded the TCR beta CDR3 regions. An initial RT-PCR round employing HTBI primers preceded a second-round multiplex PCR. Each CDR3 protein is one row after TCRdb ran MiXCR on the multiplex PCR reads. Of around 660,000 distinct CDR3 sequences in the sample, about 41% were seen once. Sequenced: peripheral blood. These receptors originate from an adult man with Graves' ophthalmopathy.

J is TRBJ2-1 and V is TRBV20-1; D gene unclear. Germline CDR1 DFQATT, CDR2 SNEGSKA (reference sequence). The V end lost 6 bases, the J end lost 3 bases, and 21 bases lay between the germline ends. The CDR3 loop spans 16 amino acids. CDR3 loop: CSAKPGVSVDYNEQFF. DNA of the CDR3: TGCAGTGCCAAACCTGGTGTGAGCGTGGACTACAATGAGCAGTTCTTC.

The rearrangement joins TRBV10-3 to TRBJ2-5, with 7 bases fitting TRBD1. The CDR3 has 14 residues. Germline V gene data show CDR1 as ENHRY and CDR2 as SYGVKD. The trim removed 0 bases at V and 5 bases at J, leaving 3 bases unmatched. DNA for the CDR3: TGTGCCATCAGTGAGTCAGGGGGCTGGGAGACCCAGTACTTC. Residues: CAISESGGWETQYF.

The rearrangement joins TRBV12-3 or TRBV12-4 to TRBJ2-2; 14 bases line up with TRBD2. This CDR3 is built from 17 residues. Unmatched junction bases numbered 7, after V lost 6 bases and J lost 4 bases. DNA of the CDR3: TGTGCCAGCAGCCCCCGGACTAGCGGGAGGACCACCGGGGAGCTGTTTTTT. Translated, it gives CASSPRTSGRTTGELFF.

This clonotype was counted only a few times. The chain joins TRBV25-1 to TRBJ1-5; D is uncertain. The germline V gene has CDR1 MGHDK and CDR2 SYGVNS. Trimming removed 5 bases from V and 1 base from J, with 15 bases in between. The CDR3 spans 16 residues. Written as DNA, the CDR3 is TGTGCCAGCAGTTACTCGGCCGCGGTGAGCAATCAGCCCCAGCATTTT. Translating gives CASSYSAAVSNQPQHF.

The chain employs TRBV19 and TRBJ1-2, with 7 positions matching TRBD1. Germline loops: CDR1 LNHDA, CDR2 SQIVND (reference sequence). The CDR3 runs 15 residues. Unmatched junction bases numbered 9, after V lost 2 bases and J lost 6 bases. This CDR3 is CASSISRGRSHGYTF. Written as DNA, the CDR3 is TGTGCCAGTAGTATAAGTAGGGGGCGAAGCCATGGCTACACCTTC.

Note on this clonotype: No conserved phenylalanine or tryptophan is present at the end of the CDR3, so a read error is the likely explanation. The gene calls are TRBV4-2 and TRBJ2-5; D not certain. The V and J ends lost 5 bases and 2 bases respectively, with 21 bases between them. The CDR3 sequence is 17 residues long. Germline V gene lookup returns CDR1 LGHNA and CDR2 YNFKEQ. As DNA, the CDR3 is TGTGCCAGCAGCTCCGGAGTGATGACCAACCCACAAGAGACCCAGTACTGC. This gives the protein CASSSGVMTNPQETQYC.

V is TRBV2 and J is TRBJ1-1; weak D call: TRBD1 (5 bases). The germline CDR1 and CDR2 sequences are SNHLY and FYNNEI. This CDR3 has 14 residues. V gave up 7 bases and J gave up 3 bases, with 15 bases separating them. The CDR3 nucleotides are TGTGCCAGCACTCAGGGAAGCGGCTACACTGAAGCTTTCTTT. Its protein is CASTQGSGYTEAFF.

This clonotype was detected only a few times. The V gene is TRBV14, the J gene TRBJ1-6, with D uncertain. Germline V gene sequence: CDR1 SGHDN, CDR2 FVKESK. There are 14 residues in the CDR3. V lost 2 bases, J lost 9 bases, and 11 bases lay in between. CDR3 nucleotides: TGTGCCAGCAGCCAATTAGGAGGGAGTTCACCCCTCCACTTT. It specifies CASSQLGGSSPLHF.

This clonotype showed up just a few times. The chain recombines TRBV11-2 with TRBJ2-7; no firm D call. Germline-derived CDR1 and CDR2 are SGHAT and FQNNGV. There are 16 residues in the CDR3. The V gene lost 5 bases and the J gene lost 3 bases, with 20 bases spanning the gap. The CDR3 DNA follows: TGTGCCAGCAGCCCAAGAGGCTCATCGGGCCTCTACGAGCAGTACTTC. Amino acid sequence: CASSPRGSSGLYEQYF.

A note on this clonotype: Since no conserved phenylalanine or tryptophan closes the CDR3, a read error is the likely cause. It is unclear where the CDR3 begins or ends on the DNA, so no DNA is shown, and the CDR3 is as TCRdb lists it. V usage is TRBV7-2 and J usage is TRBJ1-6; TRBD1 is the table's D call and was not checked against the DNA. The germline gives CDR1 SGHTA, CDR2 FQGNSA. Termini included, the CDR3 measures 8 amino acids. The CDR3 sequence: CASSSWTG.

To note about this clonotype: A much larger clone sits a single nucleotide away, making a read error possible. This rearrangement joins TRBV7-9 to TRBJ2-5; TRBD2 is a possible D gene (5 bases). The CDR3 is 13 residues long. The germline gives CDR1 SEHNR, CDR2 FQNEAQ (reference sequence). CDR3 DNA sequence: TGCGCCATCAGCTTCGAGGGTCAAGAGACCCAGTACTTC. Amino acid sequence: CAISFEGQETQYF.

The chain has TRBV7-9 and TRBJ1-4; D is uncertain. CDR1 and CDR2 from the germline V gene are SEHNR and FQNEAQ (reference sequence). Deletions cut 7 bases from V and 4 bases from J, with 16 bases between. This CDR3 is 15 amino acids long. CDR3 nucleotides: TGTGCCAGCACCCCACCGGGTCAGCTTAATGAAAAACTGTTTTTT. This sequence encodes CASTPPGQLNEKLFF.

The genes are TRBV10-3 and TRBJ2-7, with TRBD1 as a possible D gene (8 bases). CDR3 length: 15 amino acids. Germline loops: CDR1 ENHRY, CDR2 SYGVKD. V dropped 5 bases and J dropped 7 bases, with 21 bases sitting between them. The CDR3 sequence: CAISPQGEGLGEQYF. CDR3 sequence (DNA): TGTGCCATCAGTCCACAGGGGGAGGGCCTTGGGGAGCAGTACTTC.

V usage is TRBV2 and J usage is TRBJ2-7, with TRBD2 matching over 12 bases. Unmatched junction bases numbered 11, after V lost 5 bases and J lost 0 bases. The CDR3 runs to 18 residues. Germline assignment: CDR1 SNHLY and CDR2 FYNNEI. For the CDR3, the DNA is TGTGCCAGCAGTTACTCGACTAGCGGGAGCGCCAGCTCCTACGAGCAGTACTTC. This codes for CASSYSTSGSASSYEQYF.

The genes are TRBV3-1 and TRBJ1-2; D call uncertain. V was trimmed by 4 bases and J by 6 bases, leaving 18 bases between them. Germline V gene sequence: CDR1 LGHDT, CDR2 YNNKEL (reference sequence). The CDR3 covers 15 residues. This CDR3 is CASSPTPRAKDGYTF. CDR3 nucleotide sequence: TGTGCCAGCAGCCCGACCCCCCGCGCAAAGGATGGCTACACCTTC.

This clonotype came up a few times. This chain joins TRBV6-5 and TRBJ1-1; 8 bases align to TRBD1. V lost 6 bases and J lost 3; bases outside the gene matches: 6. This CDR3 is 14 amino acids long. CDR1 MNHEY and CDR2 SVGAGI come from the germline V gene. The DNA for the CDR3 is TGTGCCAGCAGACGCATGACAGGGGACACTGAAGCTTTCTTT. Protein product: CASRRMTGDTEAFF.

This clonotype came up many times. The V gene is TRBV7-9, the J gene TRBJ2-2; the D is unclear. Germline CDR1 SEHNR, CDR2 FQNEAQ (reference sequence). The CDR3 loop spans 12 amino acids. The V end lost 1 base, the J end lost 9 bases, and 6 bases lay between the germline ends. CDR3 nucleotide sequence: TGTGCCAGCAGCTTAGGGTTCCGGGAGCTGTTTTTT. This sequence encodes CASSLGFRELFF.

The chain uses TRBV4-3 and TRBJ1-2, with a weak D call TRBD1 (6 bases). V was pared by 4 bases and J by 5 bases, with 20 bases between. The germline V gene has CDR1 LGHNA and CDR2 YSLEER. The CDR3 spans 16 residues. This chain's CDR3 is CASSLATGMELYGYTF. DNA of the CDR3: TGCGCCAGCAGCCTTGCGACAGGAATGGAGCTGTATGGCTACACCTTC.

This clonotype has ten or more counts. CDR3 amino acids: CSVRPPNMEGYTF. The DNA of the CDR3 is TGCAGTGTCAGACCGCCCAACATGGAGGGCTACACCTTC. The chain links TRBV20-1 to TRBJ1-2, with D hard to call. CDR3 size: 13 residues. CDR1 DFQATT and CDR2 SNEGSKA come from the germline V gene (reference sequence). V was clipped by 7 bases and J by 8 bases, with 20 bases between them.